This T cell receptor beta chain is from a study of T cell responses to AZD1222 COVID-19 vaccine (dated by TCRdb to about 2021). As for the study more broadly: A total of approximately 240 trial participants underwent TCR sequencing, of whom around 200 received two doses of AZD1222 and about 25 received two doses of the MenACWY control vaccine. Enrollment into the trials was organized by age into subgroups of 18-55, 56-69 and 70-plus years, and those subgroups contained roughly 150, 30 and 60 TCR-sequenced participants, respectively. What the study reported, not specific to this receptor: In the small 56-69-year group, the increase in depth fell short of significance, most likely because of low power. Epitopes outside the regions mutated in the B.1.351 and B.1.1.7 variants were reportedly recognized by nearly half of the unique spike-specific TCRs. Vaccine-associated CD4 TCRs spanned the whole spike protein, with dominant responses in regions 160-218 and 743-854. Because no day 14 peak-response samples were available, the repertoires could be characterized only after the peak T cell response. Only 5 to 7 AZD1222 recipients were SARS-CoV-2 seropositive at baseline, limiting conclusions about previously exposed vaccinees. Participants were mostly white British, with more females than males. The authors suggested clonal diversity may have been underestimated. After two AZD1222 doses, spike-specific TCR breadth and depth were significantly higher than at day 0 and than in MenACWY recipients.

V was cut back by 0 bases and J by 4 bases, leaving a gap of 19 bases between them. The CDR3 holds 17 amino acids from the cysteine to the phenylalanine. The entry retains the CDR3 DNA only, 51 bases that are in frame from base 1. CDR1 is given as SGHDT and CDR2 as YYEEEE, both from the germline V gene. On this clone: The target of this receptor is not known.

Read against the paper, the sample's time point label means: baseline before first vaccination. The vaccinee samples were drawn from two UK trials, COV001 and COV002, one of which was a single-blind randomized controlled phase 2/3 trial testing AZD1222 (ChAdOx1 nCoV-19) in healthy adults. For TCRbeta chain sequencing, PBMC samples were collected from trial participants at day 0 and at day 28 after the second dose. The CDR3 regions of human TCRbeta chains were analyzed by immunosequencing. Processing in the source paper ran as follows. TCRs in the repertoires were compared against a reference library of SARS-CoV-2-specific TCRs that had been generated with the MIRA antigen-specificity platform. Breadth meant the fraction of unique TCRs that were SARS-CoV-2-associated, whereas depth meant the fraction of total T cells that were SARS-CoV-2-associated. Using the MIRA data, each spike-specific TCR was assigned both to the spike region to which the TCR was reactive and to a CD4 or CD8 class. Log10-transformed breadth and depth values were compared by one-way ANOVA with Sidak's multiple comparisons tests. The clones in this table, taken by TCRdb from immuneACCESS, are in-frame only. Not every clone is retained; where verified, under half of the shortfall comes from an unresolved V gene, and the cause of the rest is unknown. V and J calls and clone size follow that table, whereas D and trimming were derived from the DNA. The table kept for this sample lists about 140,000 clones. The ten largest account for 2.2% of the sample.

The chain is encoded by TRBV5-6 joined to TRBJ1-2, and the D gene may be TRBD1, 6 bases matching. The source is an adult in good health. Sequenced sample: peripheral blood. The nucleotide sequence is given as TGTGCCAGCAGCTTGGGCCCTTGGGGCAGGGGAGCCTATGGCTACACCTTC. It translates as CASSLGPWGRGAYGYTF.